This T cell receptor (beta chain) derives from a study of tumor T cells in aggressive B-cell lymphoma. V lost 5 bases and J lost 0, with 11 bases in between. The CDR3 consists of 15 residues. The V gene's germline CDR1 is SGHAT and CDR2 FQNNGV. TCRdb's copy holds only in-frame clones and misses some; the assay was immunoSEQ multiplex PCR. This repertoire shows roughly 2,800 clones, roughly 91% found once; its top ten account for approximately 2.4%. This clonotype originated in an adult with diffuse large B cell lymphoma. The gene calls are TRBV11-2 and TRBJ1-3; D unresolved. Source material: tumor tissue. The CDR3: CASSPSGISGNTIYF. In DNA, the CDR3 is TGTGCCAGCAGCCCCTCGGGGATCTCTGGAAACACCATATATTTT. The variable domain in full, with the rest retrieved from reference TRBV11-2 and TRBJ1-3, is EAGVAQSPRYKIIEKRQSVAFWCNPISGHATLYWYQQILGQGPKLLIQFQNNGVVDDSQLPKDRFSAERLKGVDSTLKIQPAKLEDSAVYLCASSPSGISGNTIYFGEGSWLTVV.